The 15 T cell receptor beta chains below were found in one sample sequenced in a study of radiotherapy plus CTLA-4 blockade in lung cancer. Produced via immunoSEQ multiplex PCR; TCRdb's table is partial and in-frame only. The data contain roughly 24,000 clones, about 76% of them singletons. Sequenced here: peripheral blood, sampled from a patient treated with radiotherapy plus ipilimumab. Receptor source: a human donor with non-small cell lung cancer that progressed on radiotherapy plus ipilimumab.

This chain connects TRBV25-1 to TRBJ2-1; D possibly corresponds to TRBD1 (6 bases). The V and J ends lost 2 bases and 7 bases respectively, with 6 bases between them. This CDR3 is 12 amino acids long. CDR1 and CDR2 (germline): MGHDK, SYGVNS. CDR3 sequence: CASSEQGNEQFF. The CDR3 DNA is TGTGCCAGCAGTGAACAGGGGAATGAGCAGTTCTTC.

The chain carries TRBV7-2 and TRBJ2-5; D gene uncertain. Trimming removed 4 bases from V and 4 bases from J, with 10 bases in between. The CDR3 is 13 amino acids. CDR1 and CDR2 from the germline V gene are SGHTA and FQGNSA. In DNA, the CDR3 is TGTGCCAGCAGCTCCAGAACCAGAGAGACCCAGTACTTC. Its translation: CASSSRTRETQYF.

The chain employs TRBV18 and TRBJ1-1; no definite D call. CDR1 and CDR2 (germline): KGHSH, LQKENI. The CDR3 is 12 amino acids. V lost 5 bases and J lost 1, with 5 bases in between. The CDR3: CASSKPNTEAFF. CDR3 bases: TGTGCCAGCTCAAAACCGAACACTGAAGCTTTCTTT.

The chain is built from TRBV10-1 and TRBJ1-2, with no clear D. Germline values: CDR1 WNHNN, CDR2 SYGVQD (reference sequence). The CDR3 loop spans 13 amino acids. With 10 bases removed from V and 2 bases from J, the gap between germline ends came to 14 bases. CDR3 DNA: TGCGCCACGACCGTAAAGGACAACTATGGCTACACCTTC. Its protein is CATTVKDNYGYTF.

The chain combines TRBV28 with TRBJ1-2; D unclear. This CDR3 region has 14 residues. The V end lost 7 bases, the J end lost 8 bases, and 20 bases lay between the germline ends. Germline V gene lookup returns CDR1 MDHEN and CDR2 SYDVKM. The CDR3 DNA is TGTGCCAGCACTCCCCCGGCGAGAGGAAAGGGCTACACCTTC. Amino acid sequence: CASTPPARGKGYTF.

The chain recombines TRBV7-2 with TRBJ1-2; 11 nucleotides align to TRBD1. This CDR3 has 15 residues. CDR1 is SGHTA and CDR2 is FQGNSA in the germline V gene. J was trimmed by 4 bases and V by 6 bases; bases with no gene match: 7. CDR3 sequence (DNA): TGTGCCAGCAGTCCCGGACAGGGGGCAGCCTATGGCTACACCTTC. It translates to CASSPGQGAAYGYTF.

This clone was detected once. This chain links TRBV7-9 with TRBJ2-1, with a possible D match to TRBD2 (6 bases). With 1 base removed from V and 5 bases from J, the gap between germline ends came to 18 bases. From germline, CDR1 is SEHNR and CDR2 FQNEAQ (reference sequence). The CDR3 runs 17 residues. CDR3 amino acids: CASSLEFMTSSNNEQFF. CDR3 DNA sequence: TGTGCCAGCAGCTTAGAATTCATGACTAGTTCTAACAATGAGCAGTTCTTC.

V is TRBV6-5 and J is TRBJ2-5; D is unresolved. This CDR3 contains 13 residues. The V end lost 2 bases, the J end lost 4 bases, and 8 bases lay between the germline ends. CDR1 and CDR2 (germline): MNHEY, SVGAGI. CDR3 DNA: TGTGCCAGCAGTTACCTCGGCGGAGAGACCCAGTACTTC. This translates into CASSYLGGETQYF.

The chain is built from TRBV9 and TRBJ2-3, with D possibly being TRBD2 (5 bases). Per the germline V gene, CDR1 is SGDLS and CDR2 is YYNGEE. The CDR3 totals 15 residues. V was shortened by 0 bases and J by 3 bases, with 11 bases between the two germline ends. This chain's CDR3 is CASSVGSLATDTQYF. In nucleotides, the CDR3 is TGTGCCAGCAGCGTAGGCTCCCTAGCTACAGATACGCAGTATTTT.

The chain uses TRBV5-1 and TRBJ2-1; D is perhaps TRBD1 (6 bases). CDR3 length: 14 residues. Germline values: CDR1 SGHRS, CDR2 YFSETQ. V was trimmed by 0 bases and J by 6 bases, leaving 10 bases between them. The CDR3, as DNA: TGCGCCAGCAGCTTGGAGGGGGTGGTCAATGAGCAGTTCTTC. Encoded protein: CASSLEGVVNEQFF.

The chain carries TRBV2 and TRBJ2-7, with 10 bases aligning to TRBD2. The germline gives CDR1 SNHLY, CDR2 FYNNEI. CDR3 length: 13 residues. J gave up 6 bases and V 7 bases, and 6 bases lay outside the gene matches. CDR3 in amino acids: CASTPSGRGEQYF. The CDR3 DNA follows: TGTGCCAGCACGCCGAGCGGGAGGGGCGAGCAGTACTTC.

This clone was picked up a small number of times. V gene TRBV4-3 combines with J gene TRBJ1-6, with unresolved D. Germline CDR1 reads LGHNA; CDR2 reads YSLEER. Trimming removed 4 bases at V and 13 bases at J, with 14 bases between. This CDR3 has 13 amino acids. The CDR3 spells CASSRSGETPLHF. The CDR3 nucleotides are TGCGCCAGCAGCCGTTCCGGGGAGACTCCCCTCCACTTT.

V and J are TRBV6-5 and TRBJ1-2; D gene uncertain. The ends were cut back, 0 bases at V and 4 bases at J, with 12 bases in the middle. From germline, CDR1 is MNHEY and CDR2 SVGAGI. CDR3 length equals 15 residues. The chain's CDR3 is CASSYSADSFYGYTF. In DNA, the CDR3 is TGTGCCAGCAGTTACTCAGCCGACTCATTCTATGGCTACACCTTC.

This clone has only one observation. The CDR3, as DNA: TGTGCCAGCAGTTCCCCAGCGGGGGCGGGCACAGATACGCAGTATTTT. This encodes CASSSPAGAGTDTQYF. The chain combines TRBV6-6 with TRBJ2-3; 8 bases are shared with TRBD2. J gave up 1 base and V 4 bases, and 7 bases lay outside the gene matches. Germline CDR1 and CDR2: MNHNY and SVGAGI (reference sequence). The CDR3 has 16 residues.

CDR3: CASGGIRSYGYTF. The CDR3 region has the DNA TGTGCCAGCGGGGGGATAAGGAGCTATGGCTACACCTTC. The rearrangement uses TRBV6-1 and TRBJ1-2; D is possibly TRBD1 (5 bases). CDR1 and CDR2 from the germline V gene are MNHNS and SASEGT. CDR3 length equals 13 residues. Trimming cost V 8 bases and J 4 bases, with 14 bases left between them.